The 8 T cell receptor beta chains given below trace back to one sample, sequenced in a study of response to subunit inactivated influenza vaccine. One entry per CDR3 protein, called by TCRdb with MiXCR from the RT-PCR reads. This table holds roughly 700,000 distinct CDR3 sequences, more than 11% found once. Sample: PBMCs from blood, taken roughly 2 weeks before vaccination. These receptors all stem from a man aged 50-60 years who received an inactivated influenza vaccine.

This rearrangement joins TRBV12-3 or TRBV12-4 to TRBJ2-7, with D perhaps given as TRBD1 or TRBD2 (5 bases each). This CDR3 comprises 16 residues. Trimming removed 2 bases from V and 0 bases from J, with 14 bases in between. In DNA form, the CDR3 reads TGTGCCAGCAGTTTATCACTAGACAGTTCCTCCTACGAGCAGTACTTC. Encoded protein: CASSLSLDSSSYEQYF.

The rearrangement links TRBV9 to TRBJ1-2; tentatively, D is TRBD1 (5 bases). Germline CDR1 SGDLS, CDR2 YYNGEE. The CDR3 is made up of 13 amino acids. Trimming removed 0 bases at V and 8 bases at J, with 11 bases between. CDR3 coding DNA: TGTGCCAGCAGCGTAGATGGGGGGTACGGCTACACCTTC. It translates to CASSVDGGYGYTF. Based on the CDR3 plus reference TRBV9 and TRBJ1-2, the full variable domain is DSGVTQTPKHLITATGQRVTLRCSPRSGDLSVYWYQQSLDQGLQFLIQYYNGEERAKGNILERFSAQQFPDLHSELNLSSLELGDSALYFCASSVDGGYGYTFGSGTRLTVV.

This clonotype occurred a few times. V usage is TRBV15 and J usage is TRBJ2-3; weak D call: TRBD1 (6 bases). The CDR3 length is 17 residues. CDR1 is LNHNV, CDR2 YYDKDF, per germline (reference sequence). Trimming shortened V by 0 bases and J by 2 bases, and 15 bases separated the two germline ends. CDR3 in amino acids: CATSRDTVGAPTDTQYF. The DNA for the CDR3 is TGTGCCACCAGCAGAGATACGGTGGGGGCTCCCACAGATACGCAGTATTTT.

This chain uses TRBV18 with TRBJ1-2; D might be TRBD1 (6 bases). In germline, CDR1 is KGHSH, CDR2 LQKENI. V lost 3 bases and J lost 4, with 9 bases in between. CDR3 length equals 13 residues. This chain's CDR3 is CASSPDSIYGYTF. The CDR3 DNA sequence: TGTGCCAGCTCACCGGACAGCATCTATGGCTACACCTTC. The entire variable domain, with the rest obtained from reference TRBV18 and TRBJ1-2, is as follows: NAGVMQNPRHLVRRRGQEARLRCSPMKGHSHVYWYRQLPEEGLKFMVYLQKENIIDESGMPKERFSAEFPKEGPSILRIQQVVRGDSAAYFCASSPDSIYGYTFGSGTRLTVV.

The chain employs TRBV5-1 and TRBJ2-1; 8 positions agree with TRBD2. The V segment lost 0 bases and the J segment 5 bases; nucleotides outside the gene matches: 7. Germline CDR1 is SGHRS and CDR2 is YFSETQ. This CDR3 has 16 residues. CDR3 sequence (DNA): TGCGCCAGCAGCTTGGTTCCCGGGAGGGGGGACAATGAGCAGTTCTTC. It specifies CASSLVPGRGDNEQFF.

This chain links TRBV5-5 with TRBJ1-1; D possibly corresponds to TRBD1 (5 bases). Germline V CDR1 and CDR2: SGHKS, YYEKEE (reference sequence). V was trimmed by 0 bases and J by 5 bases, leaving 14 bases between them. This CDR3 comprises 15 residues. The CDR3 bases are TGTGCCAGCAGCTTGGCCGAGGGGCTGGGGACTGAAGCTTTCTTT. Its translation is CASSLAEGLGTEAFF.

This clonotype was detected a few times. The J gene is TRBJ2-7, the V gene TRBV5-6, with D tentatively TRBD1 (6 bases). The CDR3 sequence is 13 residues long. V gave up 3 bases and J gave up 0 bases, with 7 bases separating them. Germline V gene lookup returns CDR1 SGHDT and CDR2 YYEEEE. Here the CDR3 DNA reads TGTGCCAGCAGCTGGGACATCTCCTACGAGCAGTACTTC. Translated, it gives CASSWDISYEQYF.

The genes are TRBV6-2 or TRBV6-3 and TRBJ1-3; D is undetermined. Looked up from germline, CDR1 is MNHEY and CDR2 is SVGEGT. The CDR3 consists of 15 residues. Trimming cost V 4 bases and J 0 bases, with 10 bases left between them. The chain's CDR3 is CASSFTTGSGNTIYF. In DNA form, the CDR3 reads TGTGCCAGCAGTTTCACGACGGGCTCTGGAAACACCATATATTTT.